This TCR beta chain comes out of a study of Tregs in tolerant kidney transplant recipients. Thawed PBMCs were FACS-sorted into unstimulated CD4+CD25+CD127- regulatory T cells, CD4+CD25- non-regulatory cells, CD4 and CD8 cells. CDR1 is SGHTA, CDR2 FQGTGA, per germline. The CDR3 runs to 16 residues. J was trimmed by 7 bases and V by 5 bases; bases with no gene match: 10. Generated by immunoSEQ multiplex PCR, the TCRdb table keeps only in-frame clones and is missing some. The table shows around 70,000 clones, with about nine tenths occurring only once. The J gene is TRBJ1-6, the V gene TRBV7-3, with 8 bases matching TRBD1. The source was CD8+ T cells from blood, collected before the transplant. The origin of this receptor is a human donor who received a combined kidney and bone marrow transplant. The CDR3 bases are TGTGCCAGCAGCGCCGGTCCGGGACAGGACAATTCACCCCTCCACTTT. Translation: CASSAGPGQDNSPLHF. Drawing the rest from reference TRBV7-3 and TRBJ1-6, the complete variable domain is GAGVSQTPSNKVTEKGKYVELRCDPISGHTALYWYRQSLGQGPEFLIYFQGTGAADDSGLPNDRFFAVRPEGSVSTLKIQRTERGDSAVYLCASSAGPGQDNSPLHFGNGTRLTVT.